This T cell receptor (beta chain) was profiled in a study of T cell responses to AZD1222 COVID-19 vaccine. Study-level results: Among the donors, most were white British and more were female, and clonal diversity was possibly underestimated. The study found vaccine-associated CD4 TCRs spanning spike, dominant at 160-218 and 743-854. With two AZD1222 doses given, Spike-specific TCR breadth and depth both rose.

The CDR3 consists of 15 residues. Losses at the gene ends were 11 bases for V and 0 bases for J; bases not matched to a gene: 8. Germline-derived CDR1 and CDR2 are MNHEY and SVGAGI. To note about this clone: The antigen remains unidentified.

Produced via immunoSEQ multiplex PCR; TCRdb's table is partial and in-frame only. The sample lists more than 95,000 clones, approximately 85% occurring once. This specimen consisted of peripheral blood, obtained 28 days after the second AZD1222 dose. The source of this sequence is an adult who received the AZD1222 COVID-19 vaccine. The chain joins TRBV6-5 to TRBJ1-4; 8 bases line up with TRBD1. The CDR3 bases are TGTGCCGGCTCAGGGGGCCTTGCAACTAATGAAAAACTGTTTTTT. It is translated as CAGSGGLATNEKLFF.